This record concerns one T cell receptor (beta chain) sequence. Its target is not known. Measured with immunoSEQ multiplex PCR; TCRdb has only the in-frame clones, and not every one. The sample contains about 100,000 clones, around nine tenths of which appear only once. CDR3 length equals 14 residues. V lost 0 bases and J lost 7; bases outside the gene matches: 1. Germline V CDR1 and CDR2: SGHDT, YYEEEE. These data are taken from a study of T cell responses to AZD1222 COVID-19 vaccine. Study outcomes and limitations: Donors, mostly white British, included more females; clonal diversity was possibly underestimated. Seropositive status at baseline applied to only five or six AZD1222 recipients.

This sequence joins TRBV5-6 and TRBJ2-7, with 13 nucleotides matching TRBD2. This sequence originates from an adult in good health. Sequencing used peripheral blood, obtained on day 0 of AZD1222 vaccination. The DNA of the CDR3 is TGTGCCAGCAGCTTGGCGGGACTAGCGGGGGAGCAGTACTTC. This codes for CASSLAGLAGEQYF. Supplemented by reference TRBV5-6 and TRBJ2-7, the full variable domain reads DAGVTQSPTHLIKTRGQQVTLRCSPKSGHDTVSWYQQALGQGPQFIFQYYEEEERQRGNFPDRFSGHQFPNYSSELNVNALLLGDSALYLCASSLAGLAGEQYFGPGTRLTVT.